One sample yielded the 8 T cell receptor beta chains listed below, sequenced in a study of CD8 T cells in Susac syndrome. The RNA input was about 0.45 to 1 ug, and it was reverse transcribed with random hexamers. TCRdb called the immunoSEQ multiplex PCR reads again in MiXCR, with one record for every CDR3 protein. This sample carries about 300,000 distinct CDR3 sequences, over 75% of them seen once, and the ten largest clones take around 0.2%. Source material: CD8+ T cells from PBMCs. The receptors stem from a human donor with multiple sclerosis.

Remarks on this clonotype: The germline gene is not matched at one end of the junction; a read error may be the cause. The chain combines TRBV7-6 with TRBJ2-1, with 10 bases matching TRBD2. Germline V lookup: CDR1 SGHVS, CDR2 FNYEAQ. This CDR3 region has 14 residues. CDR3 nucleotides: TGTGCTAGCAGCCCTGGACTAGCGGACAATGAGCAGTTCTTC. Amino acid sequence: CASSPGLADNEQFF.

V gene TRBV27 combines with J gene TRBJ2-1, with TRBD1 matching over 10 bases. V lost 7 bases and J lost 8; bases outside the gene matches: 5. The CDR3 sequence is 13 residues long. Germline-derived CDR1 and CDR2 are MNHEY and SMNVEV (reference sequence). This CDR3 is CASTGQGFDEQFF. The CDR3 DNA is TGTGCCAGCACGGGACAGGGGTTCGATGAGCAGTTCTTC.

The rearrangement uses TRBV19 and TRBJ2-1; D perhaps matches TRBD2 (6 bases). Germline-derived CDR1 and CDR2 are LNHDA and SQIVND (reference sequence). V was cut by 3 bases and J by 3 bases, with 15 bases left in between. The CDR3 length is 16 residues. The CDR3 region has the DNA TGTGCCAGTAGTATTACGTGGGCGGGGCTCTACAATGAGCAGTTCTTC. Translating gives CASSITWAGLYNEQFF.

The chain uses TRBV28 and TRBJ2-7; TRBD2 matches 8 bases. This CDR3 spans 14 amino acids. Unmatched junction bases numbered 9, after V lost 6 bases and J lost 5 bases. From germline, CDR1 is MDHEN and CDR2 SYDVKM. CDR3 in amino acids: CASRLAGIRNEQYF. The CDR3 DNA reads as TGTGCCAGCAGGTTAGCGGGAATTAGGAACGAGCAGTACTTC.

The chain uses TRBV11-2 and TRBJ2-7; TRBD1 aligns across 9 bases. The junction had 8 bases not matched to a gene; V was cut back by 3 bases and J by 2 bases. The CDR3 contains 16 residues. Germline assignment: CDR1 SGHAT and CDR2 FQNNGV. The CDR3 bases are TGTGCCAGCAGCTTCCAGGGGACAGGGTCCCCCTACGAGCAGTACTTC. This encodes CASSFQGTGSPYEQYF.

V and J are TRBV25-1 and TRBJ1-5; possible D gene TRBD1, 5 bases. The CDR3 is made up of 11 amino acids. Trimming shortened V by 4 bases and J by 12 bases, and 10 bases separated the two germline ends. Germline CDR1 and CDR2: MGHDK and SYGVNS. CDR3 protein: CASSVGGLQHF. CDR3 nucleotides: TGTGCCAGCAGTGTCGGGGGACTCCAGCATTTT.

V and J are TRBV30 and TRBJ2-7; D remains ambiguous. The germline V and J ends were trimmed by 0 bases and 2 bases, with 11 bases remaining between them. Germline V gives CDR1 GTSNPN, CDR2 SVGIG (reference sequence). The CDR3 runs 14 residues. CDR3 sequence (DNA): TGTGCCTGGAGTGTAAAGAACAATCCCTACGAGCAGTACTTC. As protein: CAWSVKNNPYEQYF.

This chain connects TRBV9 to TRBJ2-4; 7 bases line up with TRBD1. The CDR3 consists of 14 residues. After removal of 0 bases from V and 7 bases from J, the junction contained 4 bases not matched to a gene. Germline CDR1 and CDR2: SGDLS and YYNGEE. The CDR3 DNA reads TGTGCCAGCAGCGTAGGGGTGGGACAGAACATTCAGTACTTC. It translates to CASSVGVGQNIQYF.